Listed below are T cell receptor beta chains from one sample, sequenced in a study of human T cells and chemical hapten exposure. TCRdb used MiXCR to reprocess the RACE reads, holding one entry per CDR3 protein. The sample has about 41,000 distinct CDR3 sequences; approximately 3.4% are singletons. Sequences were derived from whole blood, sampled in connection with sensitization to the hapten diphenylcyclopropenone (DPC). These receptors were collected from a man aged 40-49 years with alopecia areata. Some clones in this sample may be carry-over from other donors' samples. Both conserved end residues are part of each CDR3. D genes are given only for firm matches. A clone size is listed for some rows: how often the clone was seen (once, few, many), or a class if it is expanded.

V gene: TRBV20-1
clone size: many
D gene: -
J gene: TRBJ2-7
CDR3 DNA: TGCAGTGCTAGAGATCTTACGGGACCGATCGTCTACGAGCAGTACTTC
CDR3 protein: CSARDLTGPIVYEQYF

V gene: TRBV7-8
clone size: many
D gene: -
J gene: TRBJ1-4
CDR3 DNA: TGTGCCAGCAGCTTAGGTCCTGAAAAACTGTTTTTT
CDR3 protein: CASSLGPEKLFF

V gene: TRBV20-1
clone size: -
D gene: -
J gene: TRBJ2-7
CDR3 DNA: TGCAGTGCTAGACCGGGACCGTTACGGTCCGAGCAGTACTTC
CDR3 protein: CSARPGPLRSEQYF

V gene: TRBV7-3
clone size: few
D gene: TRBD2
J gene: TRBJ2-1
CDR3 DNA: TGTGCCAGCAGCTTAATGGGCGGGAGTACCTACAATGAGCAGTTCTTC
CDR3 protein: CASSLMGGSTYNEQFF

V gene: TRBV7-8
clone size: many
D gene: -
J gene: TRBJ2-7
CDR3 DNA: TGTGCCAGCCGCGGAGGGCAAAGCTCCTACGAGCAGTACTTC
CDR3 protein: CASRGGQSSYEQYF

V gene: TRBV25-1
clone size: many
D gene: -
J gene: TRBJ2-7
CDR3 DNA: TGTGCCAGCAGTGAATATGGACAGAGGCAGTACTTC
CDR3 protein: CASSEYGQRQYF

V gene: TRBV9
clone size: many
D gene: TRBD2
J gene: TRBJ2-1
CDR3 DNA: TGTGCCAGCAGCGTAGCCCCGAAGCGGGGCGATTACTACAATGAGCAGTTCTTC
CDR3 protein: CASSVAPKRGDYYNEQFF

V gene: TRBV12-3/TRBV12-4
clone size: many
D gene: -
J gene: TRBJ1-5
CDR3 DNA: TGTGCCAGCAGTTTACACGGGCCCCAGCATTTT
CDR3 protein: CASSLHGPQHF

V gene: TRBV4-1
clone size: -
D gene: TRBD2
J gene: TRBJ2-7
CDR3 DNA: TGCGCCAGCAGCCCCTTGATGGGAGGGACCGGTCAGGAGCAGTACTTC
CDR3 protein: CASSPLMGGTGQEQYF

V gene: TRBV12-5
clone size: many
D gene: -
J gene: TRBJ2-1
CDR3 DNA: TGTGCTAGTGGTTTAGGAGGAGGGGGGAACTACAATGAGCAGTTCTTC
CDR3 protein: CASGLGGGGNYNEQFF

V gene: TRBV10-3
clone size: many
D gene: -
J gene: TRBJ1-4
CDR3 DNA: TGTGCCATACAGGGCTTAGATGAAAAACTGTTTTTT
CDR3 protein: CAIQGLDEKLFF

V gene: TRBV6-1
clone size: many
D gene: -
J gene: TRBJ1-5
CDR3 DNA: TGTGCCAGCCGTGACAGTTTTCTTAGCAATCAGCCCCAGCATTTT
CDR3 protein: CASRDSFLSNQPQHF

V gene: TRBV7-2
clone size: many
D gene: -
J gene: TRBJ2-3
CDR3 DNA: TGTGCCAGCAGCTTAGGGGTGAGAGATACGCAGTATTTT
CDR3 protein: CASSLGVRDTQYF

V gene: TRBV14
clone size: many
D gene: -
J gene: TRBJ2-7
CDR3 DNA: TGTGCCAGCAGCTTACAGCCAGGGGCCATCTACGAGCAGTACTTC
CDR3 protein: CASSLQPGAIYEQYF

V gene: TRBV9
clone size: many
D gene: -
J gene: TRBJ2-2
CDR3 DNA: TGTGCCAGCAGCGTAGCTACAGGCCGCGGGGAGCTGTTTTTT
CDR3 protein: CASSVATGRGELFF

V gene: TRBV20-1
clone size: many
D gene: -
J gene: TRBJ1-5
CDR3 DNA: TGCAGTGCTAGACCAGGGAGGGGCAATCAGCCCCAGCATTTT
CDR3 protein: CSARPGRGNQPQHF

V gene: TRBV29-1
clone size: many
D gene: TRBD1
J gene: TRBJ1-2
CDR3 DNA: TGCAGCGTTCAAGGGACAGGGCAGAATAACTATGGCTACACCTTC
CDR3 protein: CSVQGTGQNNYGYTF

V gene: TRBV7-9
clone size: many
D gene: TRBD2
J gene: TRBJ2-3
CDR3 DNA: TGTGCCAGCAGCTCCCGACTAGCGGGAAGAGCGTCAGATACGCAGTATTTT
CDR3 protein: CASSSRLAGRASDTQYF

V gene: TRBV4-1
clone size: few
D gene: -
J gene: TRBJ2-4
CDR3 DNA: TGCGCCAGCAGCCAAGAAACAAGGGGGACCAAAAACATTCAGTACTTC
CDR3 protein: CASSQETRGTKNIQYF

V gene: TRBV20-1
clone size: many
D gene: TRBD1
J gene: TRBJ2-5
CDR3 DNA: TGCAGTGCTAGAGGCCTCCGGGACAGGGGTGAGACCCAGTACTTC
CDR3 protein: CSARGLRDRGETQYF

V gene: TRBV3-1
clone size: many
D gene: TRBD2
J gene: TRBJ2-1
CDR3 DNA: TGTGCCAGCAGCCGCTGGACTAGCGGGAGTTCCTACAATGAGCAGTTCTTC
CDR3 protein: CASSRWTSGSSYNEQFF

V gene: TRBV20-1
clone size: few
D gene: -
J gene: TRBJ1-3
CDR3 DNA: TGCAGTGCTGCCGACAGTGGTTCTTTTGGAAACACCATATATTTT
CDR3 protein: CSAADSGSFGNTIYF

V gene: TRBV7-9
clone size: many
D gene: -
J gene: TRBJ2-2
CDR3 DNA: TGTGCCAGCAGCTCTAACACCGGGGAGCTGTTTTTT
CDR3 protein: CASSSNTGELFF

V gene: TRBV28
clone size: many
D gene: TRBD1
J gene: TRBJ2-7
CDR3 DNA: TGTGCCAGCCTAGCCGGAACAGGGGGTGCCTACGAGCAGTACTTC
CDR3 protein: CASLAGTGGAYEQYF

V gene: TRBV7-2
clone size: many
D gene: -
J gene: TRBJ1-1
CDR3 DNA: TGTGCCAGCAGCTTAGTGATGGGGGGCGAAGCTTTCTTT
CDR3 protein: CASSLVMGGEAFF

V gene: TRBV7-9
clone size: many
D gene: TRBD2
J gene: TRBJ2-3
CDR3 DNA: TGTGCCAGCAGCTTCGGGGGGACGGAGCATACGCAGTATTTT
CDR3 protein: CASSFGGTEHTQYF

V gene: TRBV5-6
clone size: many
D gene: TRBD2
J gene: TRBJ2-4
CDR3 DNA: TGTGCCAGCAGCCCCGGGACTAGTAACATTCAGTACTTC
CDR3 protein: CASSPGTSNIQYF

V gene: TRBV28
clone size: many
D gene: -
J gene: TRBJ1-2
CDR3 DNA: TGTGCCAGCACACTGGCAGGGAGCTACGGCTACACCTTC
CDR3 protein: CASTLAGSYGYTF

V gene: TRBV7-7
clone size: many
D gene: -
J gene: TRBJ2-5
CDR3 DNA: TGTGCCAGCAGCTTTGCAGGGGATCGAGAGACCCAGTACTTC
CDR3 protein: CASSFAGDRETQYF

V gene: TRBV7-9
clone size: -
D gene: TRBD2
J gene: TRBJ2-1
CDR3 DNA: TGTGCCAGCAGCCCCTCAGTCCCGGGACTAGCGGGAGCCTCCTCCTACAATGAGCAGTTCTTC
CDR3 protein: CASSPSVPGLAGASSYNEQFF

V gene: TRBV27
clone size: few
D gene: -
J gene: TRBJ2-2
CDR3 DNA: TGTGCCAGCAGTGCCCGCTTGGGTAGGGGCACCGGGGAGCTGTTTTTT
CDR3 protein: CASSARLGRGTGELFF

V gene: TRBV27
clone size: many
D gene: TRBD1
J gene: TRBJ2-3
CDR3 DNA: TGTGCCAGCAGTTTACCTGGGACAGGGGAAGAAGATACGCAGTATTTT
CDR3 protein: CASSLPGTGEEDTQYF

V gene: TRBV20-1
clone size: many
D gene: TRBD1
J gene: TRBJ2-5
CDR3 DNA: TGCAGTGCTAGAGTTACCGGGACAGCCCAAGAGACCCAGTACTTC
CDR3 protein: CSARVTGTAQETQYF

V gene: TRBV5-1
clone size: many
D gene: -
J gene: TRBJ1-2
CDR3 DNA: TGCGCCAGCAGCTTGGAGCCCGTCTATGGCTACACCTTC
CDR3 protein: CASSLEPVYGYTF

V gene: TRBV6-6
clone size: many
D gene: -
J gene: TRBJ2-5
CDR3 DNA: TGTGCCAGCAGTTACTCGGTCCTCCCGGGCGAGACCCAGTACTTC
CDR3 protein: CASSYSVLPGETQYF

V gene: TRBV28
clone size: few
D gene: TRBD2
J gene: TRBJ2-3
CDR3 DNA: TGTGCCAGCAGTCTTCTAGCGGGAGTTACGTATTTT
CDR3 protein: CASSLLAGVTYF

V gene: TRBV20-1
clone size: many
D gene: -
J gene: TRBJ2-5
CDR3 DNA: TGCAGTGCTAGTCCAACAGGAGGGGGGAAGACCCAGTACTTC
CDR3 protein: CSASPTGGGKTQYF

V gene: TRBV12-3/TRBV12-4
clone size: many
D gene: TRBD2
J gene: TRBJ2-7
CDR3 DNA: TGTGCCAGCAGTCTACGAAGCGGGAGTATCTACGAGCAGTACTTC
CDR3 protein: CASSLRSGSIYEQYF

V gene: TRBV3-1
clone size: many
D gene: -
J gene: TRBJ1-1
CDR3 DNA: TGTGCCAGCAGGTCGGGGAGTGAAGCTTTCTTT
CDR3 protein: CASRSGSEAFF

V gene: TRBV25-1
clone size: -
D gene: -
J gene: TRBJ1-1
CDR3 DNA: TGTGCCAGCAGTGAAAGGGGACGGTACACTGAAGCTTTCTTT
CDR3 protein: CASSERGRYTEAFF

V gene: TRBV19
clone size: many
D gene: -
J gene: TRBJ2-7
CDR3 DNA: TGTGCCAGTGCACCGACAGGTTCCTACGAGCAGTACTTC
CDR3 protein: CASAPTGSYEQYF